These 23 T cell receptor beta chains were sequenced from one sample in a study of shared clonotypes between healthy human individuals. The naive CD8 subset, CD45RO-negative cells positively selected for CCR7, excluded terminally differentiated effector memory CD45RA+ cells. Generated by immunoSEQ multiplex PCR, the TCRdb table keeps only in-frame clones and is missing some. The sample lists 1.5 million to 2.5 million clones, approximately 94% occurring once. The sequenced material came from naive CD8+ T cells sorted from blood. The receptors stem from a man younger than 35 in good health.

The rearrangement links TRBV6-1 to TRBJ2-1; 13 bases map to TRBD2. Germline CDR1 and CDR2: MNHNS and SASEGT. CDR3 size: 15 residues. V shed 1 base and J 8 bases; nucleotides not matched to a gene: 2. In DNA, the CDR3 is TGTGCCAGCAGTGAAGGGACTAGCGGGAGCGATGAGCAGTTCTTC. Its translation: CASSEGTSGSDEQFF.

The J gene is TRBJ2-3, the V gene TRBV11-2; 8 positions agree with TRBD2. The CDR3 covers 15 residues. J lost 1 base, V lost 4 bases, and 4 bases had no gene match. Germline assignment: CDR1 SGHAT and CDR2 FQNNGV. The CDR3 region is CASSWSGSGTDTQYF. As DNA, the CDR3 is TGTGCCAGCAGCTGGAGCGGGAGCGGCACAGATACGCAGTATTTT.

This clone came up once. The chain carries TRBV10-3 and TRBJ2-5, with D unclear. The CDR3 is 11 amino acids. Trimming stripped 10 bases from V and 5 bases from J, with 11 bases between. Germline V gene data show CDR1 as ENHRY and CDR2 as SYGVKD. This CDR3 is CATSVEETQYF. CDR3 bases: TGTGCCACGAGTGTCGAGGAGACCCAGTACTTC.

This rearrangement joins TRBV6-7 to TRBJ2-5; D is unresolved. TRBV6-7 carries the ORF label, with uncertain function. The ends were cut back, 2 bases at V and 5 bases at J, with 12 bases in the middle. The CDR3 is 14 amino acids. The CDR3 is CASSYRDCGETQYF. As DNA, the CDR3 is TGTGCCAGCAGTTACCGCGATTGTGGGGAGACCCAGTACTTC.

Only one count was recorded for this clone. The sample holds other DNA sequences that translate to the same CDR3. The rearrangement links TRBV27 to TRBJ1-1; D possibly corresponds to TRBD1 (5 bases). Germline loops: CDR1 MNHEY, CDR2 SMNVEV (reference sequence). Trimming cost V 3 bases and J 11 bases, with 13 bases left between them. The CDR3 is 12 amino acids. CDR3 sequence (DNA): TGTGCCAGCAGTTTGGGTGGAGGGGAGGCTTTCTTT. Protein sequence: CASSLGGGEAFF.

The chain links TRBV28 to TRBJ2-7, with D unresolved. Germline loops: CDR1 MDHEN, CDR2 SYDVKM. V shed 2 bases and J shed 3 bases, with 8 bases lying between them. The CDR3 runs 13 residues. The CDR3: CASSLDGNYEQYF. As DNA, the CDR3 is TGTGCCAGCAGTTTAGACGGAAACTACGAGCAGTACTTC.

The V gene is TRBV5-4, the J gene TRBJ2-3, with 12 bases identical to TRBD2. In germline, CDR1 is SGHNT, CDR2 YYREEE (reference sequence). V was pared by 0 bases and J by 4 bases, with 0 bases of the junction left unmatched. CDR3 length: 15 amino acids. In DNA, the CDR3 is TGTGCCAGCAGCTTGGGACTAGCGGGAGCAGATACGCAGTATTTT. This codes for CASSLGLAGADTQYF.

V usage is TRBV7-3 and J usage is TRBJ2-5; TRBD1 is a possible D gene (6 bases). Germline CDR1 is SGHTA and CDR2 is FQGTGA. V lost 5 bases and J 5 bases, leaving 18 bases between the germline ends. This CDR3 is 15 amino acids long. DNA of the CDR3: TGTGCCAGCAGCCTCGGACCAGGGGCTGGGGAGACCCAGTACTTC. Translation gives CASSLGPGAGETQYF. Full variable domain (outside the CDR3, taken from reference TRBV7-3 and TRBJ2-5): GAGVSQTPSNKVTEKGKYVELRCDPISGHTALYWYRQSLGQGPEFLIYFQGTGAADDSGLPNDRFFAVRPEGSVSTLKIQRTERGDSAVYLCASSLGPGAGETQYFGPGTRLLVL.

The J gene is TRBJ2-5, the V gene TRBV28, with 15 bases that match TRBD2. J was trimmed by 1 base and V by 6 bases; bases with no gene match: 6. Germline values: CDR1 MDHEN, CDR2 SYDVKM. This CDR3 has 17 amino acids. The CDR3 bases are TGTGCCAGCAGCCCTGGGACTAGCGGGGGGCCCCAAGAGACCCAGTACTTC. Translation: CASSPGTSGGPQETQYF.

Worth noting for this clone: The same CDR3 arises from other DNA sequences in this sample as well. The chain couples TRBV7-2 to TRBJ2-7, with D maybe TRBD1 (6 bases). Germline V gene data show CDR1 as SGHTA and CDR2 as FQGNSA. The CDR3 is 15 residues long. V lost 1 base, J lost 0 bases, and 10 bases lay in between. CDR3 DNA sequence: TGTGCCAGCAGCTTAGAGAGGGGGTCCTCCTACGAGCAGTACTTC. It yields the protein CASSLERGSSYEQYF. Supplemented by reference TRBV7-2 and TRBJ2-7, the full variable domain reads GAGVSQSPSNKVTEKGKDVELRCDPISGHTALYWYRQSLGQGLEFLIYFQGNSAPDKSGLPSDRFSAERTGGSVSTLTIQRTQQEDSAVYLCASSLERGSSYEQYFGPGTRLTVT.

Of note for this clone: The sample contains more than one DNA sequence encoding this CDR3. The gene calls are TRBV9 and TRBJ1-1; no firm D call. The CDR3 length is 12 residues. Deletions cut 4 bases from V and 1 base from J, with 5 bases between. In germline, CDR1 is SGDLS, CDR2 YYNGEE. This CDR3 is CASSPGNTEAFF. The CDR3 DNA reads TGTGCCAGCAGCCCGGGGAACACTGAAGCTTTCTTT.

This clone has a single count. This sequence joins TRBV6-4 and TRBJ2-1; 7 bases map to TRBD1. CDR1 and CDR2 from the germline V gene are MRHNA and SNTAGT. This CDR3 contains 14 residues. The J segment lost 7 bases and the V segment lost 2 bases, leaving 5 bases of the junction unmatched. The CDR3 DNA sequence: TGTGCCAGCAGTGACCCTTCAGGGGGAAATGAGCAGTTCTTC. It specifies CASSDPSGGNEQFF.

This chain's CDR3 is CASSGTDLGVYGYTF. In nucleotides, the CDR3 is TGCGCCAGCAGTGGGACGGATTTGGGGGTCTATGGCTACACCTTC. The chain recombines TRBV5-1 with TRBJ1-2, with D tentatively TRBD1 (5 bases). The germline V gene encodes CDR1 SGHRS and CDR2 YFSETQ. Trimming removed 5 bases from V and 4 bases from J, with 18 bases in between. The CDR3 is 15 amino acids. The full variable domain, completed using reference TRBV5-1 and TRBJ1-2, is KAGVTQTPRYLIKTRGQQVTLSCSPISGHRSVSWYQQTPGQGLQFLFEYFSETQRNKGNFPGRFSGRQFSNSRSEMNVSTLELGDSALYLCASSGTDLGVYGYTFGSGTRLTVV.

The chain recombines TRBV5-6 with TRBJ1-1; TRBD1 is a possible D gene (5 bases). The V gene's germline CDR1 is SGHDT and CDR2 YYEEEE. V lost 4 bases, J lost 3 bases, and 16 bases lay in between. This CDR3 spans 15 amino acids. CDR3 coding DNA: TGTGCCAGCAGCCCCGACAGCCTATGGGACACTGAAGCTTTCTTT. Its translation is CASSPDSLWDTEAFF.

In DNA form, the CDR3 reads TGTGCCAGCTCACAACCGGGACCTTCCATGGGGCAGTACTTC. It specifies CASSQPGPSMGQYF. The gene calls are TRBV18 and TRBJ2-7; possibly TRBD1 or TRBD2 for D (5 bases each). The V end was cut by 4 bases, the J end by 9 bases, with 19 bases between. CDR3 length: 14 amino acids. Germline V gene sequence: CDR1 KGHSH, CDR2 LQKENI.

Here the CDR3 reads CASGDPGLAGEEQYF. CDR3 DNA: TGTGCCAGCGGGGATCCGGGACTAGCGGGTGAAGAGCAGTACTTC. J is TRBJ2-7 and V is TRBV6-5, with 12 bases that match TRBD2. Germline CDR1 MNHEY, CDR2 SVGAGI. V shed 8 bases, J shed 7 bases, and the junction held 12 bases outside the gene matches. The CDR3 totals 15 residues.

The rearrangement joins TRBV30 to TRBJ2-6; no firm D call. The CDR3 spans 19 residues. V shed 0 bases and J shed 1 base, with 19 bases lying between them. Germline V gene sequence: CDR1 GTSNPN, CDR2 SVGIG (reference sequence). CDR3 in amino acids: CAWSVLFLGLPSGANVLTF. For the CDR3, the DNA is TGTGCCTGGAGTGTACTCTTCTTAGGCCTCCCTTCTGGGGCCAACGTCCTGACTTTC.

The CDR3 is CAISESVETQETQYF. The CDR3 DNA is TGTGCCATCAGTGAGAGCGTAGAAACCCAAGAGACCCAGTACTTC. The chain is built from TRBV10-3 and TRBJ2-5, with D uncertain. Trimming left V 2 bases short and J 1 base short, with 11 bases between. CDR1 is ENHRY, CDR2 SYGVKD, per germline. This CDR3 comprises 15 residues.

The chain carries TRBV6-1 and TRBJ1-3; D remains unclear. CDR3 length equals 15 residues. V lost 0 bases and J lost 1, with 7 bases in between. Germline V gene lookup returns CDR1 MNHNS and CDR2 SASEGT. The CDR3 spells CASSEALGSGNTIYF. DNA of the CDR3: TGTGCCAGCAGTGAAGCGCTAGGTTCTGGAAACACCATATATTTT.

The V and J genes are TRBV12-5 and TRBJ2-3; no clear D. This CDR3 spans 18 amino acids. In germline, CDR1 is LGHNT, CDR2 FRNRAP. The ends were cut back, 0 bases at V and 2 bases at J, with 18 bases in the middle. The chain's CDR3 is CASGLVGGLGTNTDTQYF. The CDR3 DNA reads as TGTGCTAGTGGTTTGGTAGGTGGCCTGGGTACGAACACAGATACGCAGTATTTT.

The chain carries TRBV6-1 and TRBJ2-7; 8 nucleotides line up with TRBD2. This CDR3 spans 15 amino acids. The J segment lost 5 bases and the V segment lost 9 bases, leaving 15 bases of the junction unmatched. Germline V CDR1 and CDR2: MNHNS, SASEGT. The CDR3 is CARREGRKFNHEQYF. The CDR3 nucleotides are TGTGCCAGACGGGAGGGTAGAAAGTTTAACCACGAGCAGTACTTC.

The J gene is TRBJ2-5, the V gene TRBV6-5; the D is unclear. Per the germline V gene, CDR1 is MNHEY and CDR2 is SVGAGI. Trimming stripped 8 bases from V and 4 bases from J, with 11 bases between. This CDR3 is 12 amino acids long. DNA for the CDR3: TGTGCCAGCTGGGCCTTCCGAGAGACCCAGTACTTC. Residues: CASWAFRETQYF.

The rearrangement links TRBV27 to TRBJ2-7; 10 positions agree with TRBD1. V lost 3 bases, J lost 4 bases, and 6 bases stayed unmatched. CDR3 length: 15 residues. The germline V gene has CDR1 MNHEY and CDR2 SMNVEV (reference sequence). DNA for the CDR3: TGTGCCAGCAGTTTTTCGACAGGGGGCGCGTACGAGCAGTACTTC. Translation: CASSFSTGGAYEQYF.